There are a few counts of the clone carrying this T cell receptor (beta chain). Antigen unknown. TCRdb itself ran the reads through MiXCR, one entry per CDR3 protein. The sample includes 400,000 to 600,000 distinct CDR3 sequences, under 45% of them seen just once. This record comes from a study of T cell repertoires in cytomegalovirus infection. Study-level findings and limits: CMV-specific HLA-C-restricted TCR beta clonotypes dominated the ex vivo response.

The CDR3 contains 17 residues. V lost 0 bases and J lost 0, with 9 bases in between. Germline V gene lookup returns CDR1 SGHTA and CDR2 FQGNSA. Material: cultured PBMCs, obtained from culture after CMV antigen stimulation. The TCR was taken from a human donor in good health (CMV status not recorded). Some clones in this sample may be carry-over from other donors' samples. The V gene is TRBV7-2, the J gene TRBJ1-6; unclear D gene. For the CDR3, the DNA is TGTGCCAGCAGCTTAGCTTCCAGTAGCTCCTATAATTCACCCCTCCACTTT. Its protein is CASSLASSSSYNSPLHF. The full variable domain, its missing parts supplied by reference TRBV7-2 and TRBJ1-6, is GAGVSQSPSNKVTEKGKDVELRCDPISGHTALYWYRQSLGQGLEFLIYFQGNSAPDKSGLPSDRFSAERTGGSVSTLTIQRTQQEDSAVYLCASSLASSSSYNSPLHFGNGTRLTVT.